This T cell receptor (beta chain) was sequenced during a study of blood T cell repertoires in COVID-19. The repertoire was sequenced with immunoSEQ multiplex PCR; TCRdb's copy has only in-frame clones and lacks some. The table includes 200,000 to 300,000 clones, 75% to 90% detected once. J was trimmed by 8 bases and V by 8 bases; bases with no gene match: 8. The CDR3 consists of 13 residues. Germline assignment: CDR1 MNHNY and CDR2 SVGAGI (reference sequence). V and J are TRBV6-6 and TRBJ2-1; 8 bases align to TRBD1. Sequences were obtained from peripheral blood. The TCR sequence derives from a man aged 55 to 70 who had recovered from COVID-19. CDR3 in DNA: TGTGCCAGCTGGCAGGGGGCATGGGATGAGCAGTTCTTC. It specifies CASWQGAWDEQFF.